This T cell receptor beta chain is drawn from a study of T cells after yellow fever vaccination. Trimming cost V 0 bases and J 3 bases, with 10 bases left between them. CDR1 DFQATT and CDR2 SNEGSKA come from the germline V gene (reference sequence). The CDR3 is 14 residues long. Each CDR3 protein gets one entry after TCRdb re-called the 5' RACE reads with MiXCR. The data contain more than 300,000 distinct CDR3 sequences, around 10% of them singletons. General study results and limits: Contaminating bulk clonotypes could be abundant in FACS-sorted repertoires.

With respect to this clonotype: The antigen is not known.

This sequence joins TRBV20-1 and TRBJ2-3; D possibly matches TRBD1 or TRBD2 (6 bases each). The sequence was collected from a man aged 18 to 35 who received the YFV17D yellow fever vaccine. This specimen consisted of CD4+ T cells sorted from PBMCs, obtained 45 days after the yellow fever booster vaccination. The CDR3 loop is CSARDRGGTDTQYF. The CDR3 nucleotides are TGCAGTGCTAGAGATAGAGGGGGGACAGATACGCAGTATTTT.